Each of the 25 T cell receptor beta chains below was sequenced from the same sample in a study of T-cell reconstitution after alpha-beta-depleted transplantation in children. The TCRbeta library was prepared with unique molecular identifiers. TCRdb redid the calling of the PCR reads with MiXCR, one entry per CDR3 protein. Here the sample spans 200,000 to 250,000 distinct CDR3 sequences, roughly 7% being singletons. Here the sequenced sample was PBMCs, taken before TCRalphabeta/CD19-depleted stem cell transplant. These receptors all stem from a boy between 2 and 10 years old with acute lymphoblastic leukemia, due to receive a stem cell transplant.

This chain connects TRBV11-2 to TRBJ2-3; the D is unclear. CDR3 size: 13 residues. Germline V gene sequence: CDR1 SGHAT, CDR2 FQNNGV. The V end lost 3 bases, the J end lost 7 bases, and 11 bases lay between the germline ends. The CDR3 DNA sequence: TGTGCCAGCAGCTTTGTTGAAGGCTATACGCAGTATTTT. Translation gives CASSFVEGYTQYF.

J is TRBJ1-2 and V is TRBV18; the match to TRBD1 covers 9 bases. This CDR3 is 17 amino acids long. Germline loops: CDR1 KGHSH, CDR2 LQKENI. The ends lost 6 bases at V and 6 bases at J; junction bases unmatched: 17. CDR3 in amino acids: CASSPYLTTGGNHGYTF. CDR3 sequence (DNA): TGTGCCAGCTCGCCCTATCTTACTACAGGGGGCAATCATGGCTACACCTTC.

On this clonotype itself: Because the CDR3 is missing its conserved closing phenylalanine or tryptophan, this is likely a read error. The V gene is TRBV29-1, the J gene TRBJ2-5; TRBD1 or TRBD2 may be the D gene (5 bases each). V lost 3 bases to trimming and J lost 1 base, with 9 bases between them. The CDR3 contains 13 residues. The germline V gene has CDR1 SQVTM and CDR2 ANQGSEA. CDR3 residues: CSVDSGGQETQYL. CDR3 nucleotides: TGCAGCGTTGATAGTGGGGGCCAAGAGACCCAGTACCTC.

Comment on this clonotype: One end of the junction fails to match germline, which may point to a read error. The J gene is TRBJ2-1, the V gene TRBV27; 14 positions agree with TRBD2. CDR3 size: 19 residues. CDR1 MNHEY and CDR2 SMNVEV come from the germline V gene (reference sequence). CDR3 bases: TGCACCAGCAGTTTTCAGACTAGCGGGGGGGGTAGGTCCTACAATGAGCAGTTCTTC. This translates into CTSSFQTSGGGRSYNEQFF.

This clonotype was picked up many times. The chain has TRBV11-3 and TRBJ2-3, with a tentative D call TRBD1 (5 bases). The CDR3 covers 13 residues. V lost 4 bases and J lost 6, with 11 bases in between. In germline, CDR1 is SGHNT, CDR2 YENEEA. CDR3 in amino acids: CASSSIHRDTQYF. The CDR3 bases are TGTGCCAGCAGCTCTATCCACAGGGATACGCAGTATTTT.

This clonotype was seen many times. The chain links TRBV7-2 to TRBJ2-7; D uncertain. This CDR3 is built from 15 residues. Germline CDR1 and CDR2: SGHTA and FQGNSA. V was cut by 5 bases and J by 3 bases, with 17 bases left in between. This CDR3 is CASSHPGPVGYEQYF. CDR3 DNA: TGTGCCAGCAGCCATCCGGGTCCGGTCGGCTACGAGCAGTACTTC.

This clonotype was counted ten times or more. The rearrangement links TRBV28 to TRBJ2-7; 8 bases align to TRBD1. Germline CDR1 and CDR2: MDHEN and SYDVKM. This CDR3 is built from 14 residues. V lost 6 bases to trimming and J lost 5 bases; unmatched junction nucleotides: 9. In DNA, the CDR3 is TGTGCCAGCAGATCCGGACAGGGAAACCACGAGCAGTACTTC. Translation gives CASRSGQGNHEQYF.

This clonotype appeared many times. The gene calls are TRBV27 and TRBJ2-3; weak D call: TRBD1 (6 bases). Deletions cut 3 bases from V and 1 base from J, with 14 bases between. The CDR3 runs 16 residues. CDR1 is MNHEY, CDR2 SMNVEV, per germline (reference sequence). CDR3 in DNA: TGTGCCAGCAGTTTCCCCTCAGGGGCGGGCACAGATACGCAGTATTTT. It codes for CASSFPSGAGTDTQYF.

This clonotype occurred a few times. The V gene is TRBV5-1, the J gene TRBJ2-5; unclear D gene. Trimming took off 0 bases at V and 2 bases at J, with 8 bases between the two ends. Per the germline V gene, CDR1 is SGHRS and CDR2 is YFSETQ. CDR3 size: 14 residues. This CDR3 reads CASSLAKPQETQYF. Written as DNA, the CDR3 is TGCGCCAGCAGCTTGGCGAAGCCTCAAGAGACCCAGTACTTC.

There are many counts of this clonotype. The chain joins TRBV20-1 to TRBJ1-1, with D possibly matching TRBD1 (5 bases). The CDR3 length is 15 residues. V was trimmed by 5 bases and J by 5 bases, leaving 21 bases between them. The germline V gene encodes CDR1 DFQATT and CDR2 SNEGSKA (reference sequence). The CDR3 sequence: CSAAIPGRTATEAFF. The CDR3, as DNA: TGCAGTGCTGCAATCCCGGGACGGACCGCAACTGAAGCTTTCTTT.

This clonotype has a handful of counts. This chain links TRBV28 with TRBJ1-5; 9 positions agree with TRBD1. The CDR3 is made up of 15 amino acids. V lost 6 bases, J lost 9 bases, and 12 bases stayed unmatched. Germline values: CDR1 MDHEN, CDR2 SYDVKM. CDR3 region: CASSRLEGQGAPQHF. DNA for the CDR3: TGTGCCAGCAGCCGGCTGGAGGGACAGGGAGCGCCCCAGCATTTT.

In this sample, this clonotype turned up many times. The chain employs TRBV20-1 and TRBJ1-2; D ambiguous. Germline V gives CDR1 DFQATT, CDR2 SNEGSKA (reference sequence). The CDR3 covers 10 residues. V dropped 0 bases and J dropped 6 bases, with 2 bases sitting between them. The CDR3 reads CSARENGYTF. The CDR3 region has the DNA TGCAGTGCTAGAGAGAATGGCTACACCTTC.

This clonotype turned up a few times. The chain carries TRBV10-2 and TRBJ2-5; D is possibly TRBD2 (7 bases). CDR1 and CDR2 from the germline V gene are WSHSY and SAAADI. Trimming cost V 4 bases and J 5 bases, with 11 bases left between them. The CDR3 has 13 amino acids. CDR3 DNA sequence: TGCGCCAGCAGTGCCGGGGGGCTGGAGACCCAGTACTTC. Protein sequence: CASSAGGLETQYF.

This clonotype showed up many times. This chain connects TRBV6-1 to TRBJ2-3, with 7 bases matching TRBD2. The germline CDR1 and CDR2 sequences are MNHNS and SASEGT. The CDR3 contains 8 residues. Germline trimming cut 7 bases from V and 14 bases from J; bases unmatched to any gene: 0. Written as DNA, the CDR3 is TGTGCCAGCACGGGGGGGTATTTT. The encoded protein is CASTGGYF.

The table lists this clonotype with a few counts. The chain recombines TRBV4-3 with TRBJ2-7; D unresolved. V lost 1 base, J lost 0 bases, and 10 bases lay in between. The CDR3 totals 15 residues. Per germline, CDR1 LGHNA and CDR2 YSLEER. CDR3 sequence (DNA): TGCGCCAGCAGCCAAGGAGTCGGCCTCTCCTACGAGCAGTACTTC. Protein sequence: CASSQGVGLSYEQYF.

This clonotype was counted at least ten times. CDR3 loop: CASSQVRQISGELFF. CDR3 in DNA: TGTGCCAGCAGCCAAGTAAGACAGATCTCCGGGGAGCTGTTTTTT. This sequence joins TRBV3-1 and TRBJ2-2; D possibly corresponds to TRBD1 (5 bases). Between the trimmed V and J ends, which lost 1 base and 6 bases, there was a span of 12 bases. This CDR3 contains 15 residues. Germline assignment: CDR1 LGHDT and CDR2 YNNKEL (reference sequence).

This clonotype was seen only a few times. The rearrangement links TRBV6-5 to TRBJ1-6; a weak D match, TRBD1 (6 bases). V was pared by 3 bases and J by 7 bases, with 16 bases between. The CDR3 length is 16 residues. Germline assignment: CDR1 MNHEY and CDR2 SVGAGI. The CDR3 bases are TGTGCCAGCAGTTATTCACCCGGGACACACAATTCACCCCTCCACTTT. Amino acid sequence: CASSYSPGTHNSPLHF.

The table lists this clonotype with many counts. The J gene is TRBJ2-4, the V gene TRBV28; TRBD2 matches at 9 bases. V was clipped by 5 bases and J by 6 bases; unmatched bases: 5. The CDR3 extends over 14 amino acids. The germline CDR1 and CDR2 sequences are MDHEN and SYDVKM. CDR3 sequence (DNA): TGTGCCAGCAGTCGTAGCGGGGGTGGAAACATTCAGTACTTC. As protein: CASSRSGGGNIQYF. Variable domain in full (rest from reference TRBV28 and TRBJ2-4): DVKVTQSSRYLVKRTGEKVFLECVQDMDHENMFWYRQDPGLGLRLIYFSYDVKMKEKGDIPEGYSVSREKKERFSLILESASTNQTSMYLCASSRSGGGNIQYFGAGTRLSVL.

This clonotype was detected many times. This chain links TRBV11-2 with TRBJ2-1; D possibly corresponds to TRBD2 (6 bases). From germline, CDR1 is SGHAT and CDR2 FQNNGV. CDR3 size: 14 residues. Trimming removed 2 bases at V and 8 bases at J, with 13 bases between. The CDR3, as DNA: TGTGCCAGCAGCTTAAGGGTGGGGGGAGATGAGCAGTTCTTC. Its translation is CASSLRVGGDEQFF.

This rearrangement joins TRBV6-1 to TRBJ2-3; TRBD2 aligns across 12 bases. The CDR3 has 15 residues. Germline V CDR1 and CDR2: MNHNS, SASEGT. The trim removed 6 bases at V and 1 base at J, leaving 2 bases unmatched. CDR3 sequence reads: CASRPSGGGTDTQYF. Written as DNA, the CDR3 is TGTGCCAGCAGACCTAGCGGGGGGGGCACAGATACGCAGTATTTT.

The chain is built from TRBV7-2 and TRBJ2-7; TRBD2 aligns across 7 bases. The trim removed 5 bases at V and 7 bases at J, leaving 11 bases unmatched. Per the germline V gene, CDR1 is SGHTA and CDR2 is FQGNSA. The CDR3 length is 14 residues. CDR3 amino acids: CASSPSGALGEQYF. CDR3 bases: TGTGCCAGCAGCCCGAGCGGGGCCTTGGGGGAGCAGTACTTC.

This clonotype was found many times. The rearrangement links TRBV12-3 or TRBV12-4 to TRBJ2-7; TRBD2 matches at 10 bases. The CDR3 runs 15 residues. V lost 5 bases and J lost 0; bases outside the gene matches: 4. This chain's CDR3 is CASSHTSGDSYEQYF. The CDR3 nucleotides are TGTGCCAGCAGTCACACTAGCGGGGACTCCTACGAGCAGTACTTC.

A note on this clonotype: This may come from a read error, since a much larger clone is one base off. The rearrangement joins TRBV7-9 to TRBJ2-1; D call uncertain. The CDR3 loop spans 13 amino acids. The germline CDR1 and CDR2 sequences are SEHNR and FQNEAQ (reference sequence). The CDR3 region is CASSINPYNKQFF. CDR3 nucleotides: TGTGCCAGCAGCATTAACCCCTACAATAAGCAGTTCTTC.

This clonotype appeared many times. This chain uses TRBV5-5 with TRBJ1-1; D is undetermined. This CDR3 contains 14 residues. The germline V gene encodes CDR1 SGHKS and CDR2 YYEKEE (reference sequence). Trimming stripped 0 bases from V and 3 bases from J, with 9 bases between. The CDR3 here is CASSLAGRDTEAFF. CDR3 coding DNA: TGTGCCAGCAGCTTGGCCGGGAGGGACACTGAAGCTTTCTTT. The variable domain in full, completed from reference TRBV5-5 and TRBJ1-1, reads DAGVTQSPTHLIKTRGQQVTLRCSPISGHKSVSWYQQVLGQGPQFIFQYYEKEERGRGNFPDRFSARQFPNYSSELNVNALLLGDSALYLCASSLAGRDTEAFFGQGTRLTVV.

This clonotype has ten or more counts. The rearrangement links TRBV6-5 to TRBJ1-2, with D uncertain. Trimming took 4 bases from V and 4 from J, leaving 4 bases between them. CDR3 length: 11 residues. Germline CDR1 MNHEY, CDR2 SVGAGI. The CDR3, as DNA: TGTGCCAGCAGTTCGAGCTATGGCTACACCTTC. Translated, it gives CASSSSYGYTF.